This TCR beta chain is drawn from a study of T cell repertoires in cytomegalovirus infection. The study's findings and limits: Clonotype analysis showed dominance of the ex vivo response by HLA-C-restricted CMV-specific TCR beta clonotypes. Adding up the frequency of public TCR beta families identified people who carried CMV plus the relevant HLA.

TCRdb independently ran MiXCR on the reads; one entry per CDR3 protein. The sample includes around 800,000 distinct CDR3 sequences, approximately 30% of them seen just once. Many counts were recorded for this clonotype. Its antigen is unidentified. The sequenced sample was cultured CD8+ T cells from PBMCs, obtained from culture after CMV antigen stimulation. This sequence was found in a human donor in good health (CMV status not recorded). Some clones in this sample may be carry-over from other donors' samples.

The CDR3 DNA sequence: TGTGCCAGCAGCTCGGGACTGAACACCGGGGAGCTGTTTTTT. Translating gives CASSSGLNTGELFF. This chain uses TRBV12-3 or TRBV12-4 with TRBJ2-2; a weak D match, TRBD2 (6 bases). The V gene lost 6 bases and the J gene lost 1 base, with 9 bases spanning the gap. The CDR3 is 14 amino acids.